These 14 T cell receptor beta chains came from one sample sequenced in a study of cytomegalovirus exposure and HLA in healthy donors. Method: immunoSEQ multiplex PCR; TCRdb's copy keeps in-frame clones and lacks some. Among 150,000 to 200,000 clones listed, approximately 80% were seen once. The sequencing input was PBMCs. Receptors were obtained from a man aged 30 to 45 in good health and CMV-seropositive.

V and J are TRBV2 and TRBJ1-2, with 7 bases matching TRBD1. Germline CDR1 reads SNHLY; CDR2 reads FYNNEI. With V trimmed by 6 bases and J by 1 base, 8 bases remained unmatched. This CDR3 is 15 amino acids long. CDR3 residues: CASRGDRNFNYGYTF. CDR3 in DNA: TGTGCCAGCAGGGGGGACAGAAACTTTAACTATGGCTACACCTTC.

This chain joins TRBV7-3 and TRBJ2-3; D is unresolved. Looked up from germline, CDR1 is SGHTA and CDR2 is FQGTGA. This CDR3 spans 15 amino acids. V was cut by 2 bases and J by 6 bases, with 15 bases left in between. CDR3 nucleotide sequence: TGTGCCAGCAGCTTAGGATATGCGGCTGGGGATACGCAGTATTTT. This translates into CASSLGYAAGDTQYF.

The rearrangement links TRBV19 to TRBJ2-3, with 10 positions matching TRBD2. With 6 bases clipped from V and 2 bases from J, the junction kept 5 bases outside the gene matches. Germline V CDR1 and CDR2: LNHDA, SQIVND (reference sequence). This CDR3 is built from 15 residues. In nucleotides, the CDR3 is TGTGCCAGTAGGCGACTAGCGGGTTACACAGATACGCAGTATTTT. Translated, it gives CASRRLAGYTDTQYF.

CDR3 amino acids: CASSPDSSVYNSPLHF. DNA for the CDR3: TGCGCCAGCAGCCCGGACAGCTCGGTCTATAATTCACCCCTCCACTTT. The rearrangement joins TRBV5-1 to TRBJ1-6, with a tentative D call TRBD1 (6 bases). Germline CDR1 reads SGHRS; CDR2 reads YFSETQ. The V and J ends lost 4 bases and 3 bases respectively, with 14 bases between them. There are 16 residues in the CDR3. Supplemented by reference TRBV5-1 and TRBJ1-6, the full variable domain reads KAGVTQTPRYLIKTRGQQVTLSCSPISGHRSVSWYQQTPGQGLQFLFEYFSETQRNKGNFPGRFSGRQFSNSRSEMNVSTLELGDSALYLCASSPDSSVYNSPLHFGNGTRLTVT.

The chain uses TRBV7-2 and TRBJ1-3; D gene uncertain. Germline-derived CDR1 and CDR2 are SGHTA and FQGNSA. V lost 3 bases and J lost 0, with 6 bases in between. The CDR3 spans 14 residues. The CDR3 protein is CASSLSGSGNTIYF. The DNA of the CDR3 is TGTGCCAGCAGCTTGTCGGGCTCTGGAAACACCATATATTTT. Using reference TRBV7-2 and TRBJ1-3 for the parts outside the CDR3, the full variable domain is GAGVSQSPSNKVTEKGKDVELRCDPISGHTALYWYRQSLGQGLEFLIYFQGNSAPDKSGLPSDRFSAERTGGSVSTLTIQRTQQEDSAVYLCASSLSGSGNTIYFGEGSWLTVV.

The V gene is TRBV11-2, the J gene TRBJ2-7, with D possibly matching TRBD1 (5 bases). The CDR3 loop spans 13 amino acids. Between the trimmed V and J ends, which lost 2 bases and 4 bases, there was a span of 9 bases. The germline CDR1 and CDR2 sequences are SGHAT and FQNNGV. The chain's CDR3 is CASSLPAGYEQYF. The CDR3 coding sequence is TGTGCCAGCAGCTTACCCGCAGGGTACGAGCAGTACTTC.

The CDR3 nucleotides read TGTGCCAGCAGTTCCGACAGGGGGGGGTATGGCTACACCTTC. It encodes CASSSDRGGYGYTF. This chain links TRBV6-6 with TRBJ1-2, with 9 bases identical to TRBD1. V lost 4 bases, J lost 5 bases, and 5 bases stayed unmatched. Germline V gene sequence: CDR1 MNHNY, CDR2 SVGAGI (reference sequence). The CDR3 has 14 residues.

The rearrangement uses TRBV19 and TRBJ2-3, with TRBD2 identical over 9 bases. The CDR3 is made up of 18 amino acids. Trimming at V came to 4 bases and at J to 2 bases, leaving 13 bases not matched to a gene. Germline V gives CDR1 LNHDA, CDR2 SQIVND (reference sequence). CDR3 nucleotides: TGTGCCAGTAGTACTGGGACTAGCCCCATGGGGTTCACAGATACGCAGTATTTT. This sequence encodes CASSTGTSPMGFTDTQYF.

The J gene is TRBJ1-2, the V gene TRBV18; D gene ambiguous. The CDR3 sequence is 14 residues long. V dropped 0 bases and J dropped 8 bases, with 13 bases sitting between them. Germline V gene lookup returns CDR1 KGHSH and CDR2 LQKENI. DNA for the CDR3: TGTGCCAGCTCACCACCGGGTGCGGCTAGAGGCTACACCTTC. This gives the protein CASSPPGAARGYTF.

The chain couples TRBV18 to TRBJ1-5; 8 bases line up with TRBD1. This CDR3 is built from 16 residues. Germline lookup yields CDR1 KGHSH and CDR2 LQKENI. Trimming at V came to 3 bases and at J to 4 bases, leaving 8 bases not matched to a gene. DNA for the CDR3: TGTGCCAGCTCACCCGACAGGGGAGCCCAAAATCAGCCCCAGCATTTT. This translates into CASSPDRGAQNQPQHF.

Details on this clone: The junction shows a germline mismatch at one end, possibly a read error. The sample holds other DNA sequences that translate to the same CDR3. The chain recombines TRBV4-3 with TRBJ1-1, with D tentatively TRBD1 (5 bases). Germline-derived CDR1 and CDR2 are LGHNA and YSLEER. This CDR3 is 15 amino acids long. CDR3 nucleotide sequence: TGCGCCAGCAGTCAAGAGACAGCTGGGGCCACTGAAGCTTTCTTT. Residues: CASSQETAGATEAFF.

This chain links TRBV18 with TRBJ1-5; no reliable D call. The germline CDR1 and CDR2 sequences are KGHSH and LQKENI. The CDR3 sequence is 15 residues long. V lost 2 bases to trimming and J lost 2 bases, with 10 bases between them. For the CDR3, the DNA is TGTGCCAGCTCACCATTTAGAGGCCGCAATCAGCCCCAGCATTTT. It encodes CASSPFRGRNQPQHF.

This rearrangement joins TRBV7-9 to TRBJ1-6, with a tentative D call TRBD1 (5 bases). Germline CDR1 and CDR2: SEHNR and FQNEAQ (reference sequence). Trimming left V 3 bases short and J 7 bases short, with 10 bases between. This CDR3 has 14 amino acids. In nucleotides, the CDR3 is TGTGCCAGCAGCTTTTTCCAGGGAAATTCACCCCTCCACTTT. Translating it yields CASSFFQGNSPLHF.

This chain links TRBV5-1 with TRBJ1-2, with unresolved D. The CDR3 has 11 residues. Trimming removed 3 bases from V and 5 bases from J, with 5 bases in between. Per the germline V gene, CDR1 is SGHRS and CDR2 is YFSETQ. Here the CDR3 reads CASSSRYGYTF. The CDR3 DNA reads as TGCGCCAGCAGCTCGAGATATGGCTACACCTTC.